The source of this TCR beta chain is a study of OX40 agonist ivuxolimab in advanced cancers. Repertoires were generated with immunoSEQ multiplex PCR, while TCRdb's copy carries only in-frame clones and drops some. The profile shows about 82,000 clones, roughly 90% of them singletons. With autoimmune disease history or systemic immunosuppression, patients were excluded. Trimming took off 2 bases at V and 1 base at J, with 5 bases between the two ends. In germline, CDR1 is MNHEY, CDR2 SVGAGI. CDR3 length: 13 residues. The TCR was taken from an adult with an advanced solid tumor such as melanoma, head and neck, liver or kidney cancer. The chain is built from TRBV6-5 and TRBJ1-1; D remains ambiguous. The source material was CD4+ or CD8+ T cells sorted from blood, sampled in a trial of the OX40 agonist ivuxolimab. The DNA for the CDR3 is TGTGCCAGCAGTTACCAGACGAACACTGAAGCTTTCTTT. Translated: CASSYQTNTEAFF.